This is a list of T cell receptor beta chains from one sample in a study of blood T cells in healthy people across ages. TCRdb re-called the 5' RACE reads with MiXCR, one entry per CDR3 protein. This sample carries around 1.7 million distinct CDR3 sequences, 28% of them seen once, and the ten largest clones take more than 6%. Specimen: blood. These receptors all come from a woman between 25 and 40 years old in good health. The CDR3 runs from the conserved cysteine through the conserved F or W. D genes are given only for firm matches. Clone size is given for some rows only: seen once, a few or many times, or a class if the clone is expanded.

abundance: -
j_gene: TRBJ2-3
len: 16
v_gene: TRBV7-9
d_gene: TRBD2
CDR3aa: CASSRTGLASTDTQYF
CDR3nt: TGTGCCAGCAGCCGGACCGGACTAGCAAGCACAGATACGCAGTATTTT

abundance: once
j_gene: TRBJ2-5
len: 15
v_gene: TRBV11-2
d_gene: TRBD2
CDR3aa: CASSLLAGPPGTQYF
CDR3nt: TGTGCCAGCAGCTTACTAGCGGGACCACCGGGGACCCAGTACTTC

abundance: many
j_gene: TRBJ2-4
len: 14
v_gene: TRBV10-3
d_gene: -
CDR3aa: CALRRELAKNIQYF
CDR3nt: TGTGCCCTCCGCAGGGAACTAGCCAAAAACATTCAGTACTTC

abundance: -
j_gene: TRBJ1-1
len: 14
v_gene: TRBV20-1
d_gene: -
CDR3aa: CSARPDAWYTEAFF
CDR3nt: TGCAGTGCTAGACCCGATGCTTGGTACACTGAAGCTTTCTTT

abundance: -
j_gene: TRBJ2-7
len: 14
v_gene: TRBV20-1
d_gene: -
CDR3aa: CSAVDGVGEYEQYF
CDR3nt: TGCAGTGCTGTTGACGGAGTTGGGGAGTACGAGCAGTACTTC

abundance: few
j_gene: TRBJ1-1
len: 13
v_gene: TRBV6-5
d_gene: -
CDR3aa: CASSYMRETEAFF
CDR3nt: TGTGCCAGCAGTTACATGAGGGAAACTGAAGCTTTCTTT

abundance: -
j_gene: TRBJ1-1
len: 15
v_gene: TRBV28
d_gene: -
CDR3aa: CASITTGRGAWEAFF
CDR3nt: TGTGCCAGCATCACAACGGGGCGGGGGGCATGGGAAGCTTTCTTT

abundance: -
j_gene: TRBJ1-4
len: 13
v_gene: TRBV7-3
d_gene: -
CDR3aa: CVSSLTWGEKLFF
CDR3nt: TGTGTCAGCAGCTTAACATGGGGGGAAAAACTGTTTTTT

abundance: many
j_gene: TRBJ2-7
len: 15
v_gene: TRBV28
d_gene: TRBD2
CDR3aa: CASRLKGGPPAEQYF
CDR3nt: TGTGCCAGCAGATTGAAGGGAGGGCCACCAGCCGAGCAGTACTTC

abundance: many
j_gene: TRBJ2-7
len: 15
v_gene: TRBV14
d_gene: TRBD1
CDR3aa: CASSTRRDRVYEQYF
CDR3nt: TGTGCCAGCAGCACACGCCGGGACAGGGTCTACGAGCAGTACTTC

abundance: few
j_gene: TRBJ1-4
len: 14
v_gene: TRBV9
d_gene: -
CDR3aa: CASSVAGRDEKLFF
CDR3nt: TGTGCCAGCAGCGTAGCAGGAAGGGATGAAAAACTGTTTTTT

abundance: -
j_gene: TRBJ2-7
len: 14
v_gene: TRBV15
d_gene: TRBD1
CDR3aa: CATSIRTGLYEQYF
CDR3nt: TGTGCCACCAGCATACGGACAGGTCTATACGAGCAGTACTTC

abundance: few
j_gene: TRBJ1-2
len: 16
v_gene: TRBV4-3
d_gene: TRBD1
CDR3aa: CASSQGAGQGVYGYTF
CDR3nt: TGCGCCAGCAGCCAGGGCGCAGGACAGGGGGTATATGGCTACACCTTC

abundance: many
j_gene: TRBJ2-7
len: 17
v_gene: TRBV5-1
d_gene: -
CDR3aa: CASSSLTSGTAVYEQYF
CDR3nt: TGCGCCAGCAGCTCCTTGACGTCCGGGACGGCGGTCTACGAGCAGTACTTC

abundance: -
j_gene: TRBJ2-6
len: 15
v_gene: TRBV3-1
d_gene: -
CDR3aa: CASSQVGAGANVRTF
CDR3nt: -

abundance: few
j_gene: TRBJ1-2
len: 12
v_gene: TRBV18
d_gene: -
CDR3aa: CASTGGPDGYTF
CDR3nt: TGTGCCAGCACTGGGGGACCCGATGGCTACACCTTC

abundance: -
j_gene: TRBJ2-3
len: 13
v_gene: TRBV29-1
d_gene: -
CDR3aa: CSVDDGSADTQYF
CDR3nt: TGCAGCGTTGATGACGGGAGCGCAGATACGCAGTATTTT

abundance: -
j_gene: TRBJ2-3
len: 15
v_gene: TRBV15
d_gene: -
CDR3aa: CATSREPDSWDTQYF
CDR3nt: TGTGCCACCAGCAGAGAACCGGATTCCTGGGATACGCAGTATTTT

abundance: once
j_gene: TRBJ2-5
len: 15
v_gene: TRBV7-2
d_gene: TRBD1
CDR3aa: CAGSSPDRVQETQYF
CDR3nt: TGTGCCGGCAGCTCCCCGGACAGGGTACAAGAGACCCAGTACTTC

abundance: few
j_gene: TRBJ2-3
len: 16
v_gene: TRBV7-9
d_gene: TRBD2
CDR3aa: CASSLDLAGVSDTQYF
CDR3nt: TGTGCCAGCAGCTTAGACCTAGCGGGAGTATCAGATACGCAGTATTTT

abundance: few
j_gene: TRBJ1-3
len: 16
v_gene: TRBV2
d_gene: -
CDR3aa: CASSDSLSRGGNTIYF
CDR3nt: TGTGCCAGCAGTGATTCTTTGAGCCGGGGTGGAAACACCATATATTTT

abundance: -
j_gene: TRBJ1-3
len: 13
v_gene: TRBV20-1
d_gene: -
CDR3aa: CSARGPSGNTIYF
CDR3nt: TGCAGTGCTAGAGGTCCCTCTGGAAACACCATATATTTT

abundance: -
j_gene: TRBJ1-1
len: 14
v_gene: TRBV29-1
d_gene: -
CDR3aa: CSLKRNSVNTEAFF
CDR3nt: TGCAGCCTCAAGAGGAACAGTGTGAACACTGAAGCTTTCTTT

abundance: -
j_gene: TRBJ2-4
len: 16
v_gene: TRBV6-2/TRBV6-3
d_gene: TRBD2
CDR3aa: CASSGSAGAMENIQYF
CDR3nt: TGTGCCAGCAGTGGATCAGCGGGGGCTATGGAGAACATTCAGTACTTC

abundance: -
j_gene: TRBJ2-7
len: 13
v_gene: TRBV29-1
d_gene: TRBD1
CDR3aa: CSIPGQGFYEQYF
CDR3nt: TGCAGCATTCCGGGACAGGGGTTCTACGAGCAGTACTTC

abundance: few
j_gene: TRBJ2-3
len: 17
v_gene: TRBV12-3/TRBV12-4
d_gene: TRBD2
CDR3aa: CASSSSPLLAVTDTQYF
CDR3nt: TGTGCCAGCAGTTCTAGCCCCCTTCTAGCGGTAACAGATACGCAGTATTTT

abundance: many
j_gene: TRBJ2-1
len: 14
v_gene: TRBV7-2
d_gene: -
CDR3aa: CASSLPPGMDEQFF
CDR3nt: TGTGCCAGCAGCTTACCCCCGGGGATGGATGAGCAGTTCTTC

abundance: -
j_gene: TRBJ2-7
len: 15
v_gene: TRBV28
d_gene: TRBD2
CDR3aa: CASKLLAGASYEQYF
CDR3nt: TGTGCCAGTAAACTACTAGCGGGGGCTTCCTACGAGCAGTACTTC

abundance: -
j_gene: TRBJ2-2
len: 13
v_gene: TRBV7-9
d_gene: TRBD1
CDR3aa: CASSWTGVGELFF
CDR3nt: TGTGCCAGCAGCTGGACAGGGGTCGGGGAGCTGTTTTTT

abundance: -
j_gene: TRBJ2-7
len: 15
v_gene: TRBV7-2
d_gene: TRBD1
CDR3aa: CASSNDRGISHEQYF
CDR3nt: TGTGCCAGCAGCAACGACAGGGGGATCAGCCACGAGCAGTACTTC

abundance: -
j_gene: TRBJ1-1
len: 16
v_gene: TRBV4-3
d_gene: TRBD1
CDR3aa: CASSQARHRGGTEAFF
CDR3nt: TGCGCCAGCAGCCAAGCCCGACACAGGGGAGGCACTGAAGCTTTCTTT

abundance: -
j_gene: TRBJ2-1
len: 14
v_gene: TRBV2
d_gene: -
CDR3aa: CASKRGETYNEQFF
CDR3nt: TGTGCCAGCAAGCGCGGGGAGACCTACAATGAGCAGTTCTTC